Listed below are T cell receptor beta chains from one sample, sequenced in a study of blood T cell repertoires in COVID-19. This table comes from immunoSEQ multiplex PCR, and its TCRdb copy is limited to in-frame clones, with some not included. The sample lists some 260,000 clones, approximately 79% occurring once. The sequencing sample was made of peripheral blood. The receptors come from a woman in her forties with active or convalescent COVID-19. Each CDR3 is given with its conserved first and last residue. The D gene is left open where the match is weak. A row's size may be missing; if present it is once, few, many or a size class.

v_call: TRBV5-1; clone_size: .; j_call: TRBJ1-1; d_call: TRBD1; cdr3_nt: TGCGCCAGCAGCTCGGGACAGCTCTTGAACACTGAAGCTTTCTTT; cdr3_aa: CASSSGQLLNTEAFF
v_call: TRBV28; clone_size: .; j_call: TRBJ2-5; d_call: TRBD1; cdr3_nt: TGTGCCAGCAGTACCCTACAGGGGAGACGAGAGACCCAGTACTTC; cdr3_aa: CASSTLQGRRETQYF
v_call: TRBV6-5; clone_size: few; j_call: TRBJ1-2; d_call: .; cdr3_nt: TGTGCCAGCAGTTACGACGCCAGCGGTTTTAACTATGGCTACACCTTC; cdr3_aa: CASSYDASGFNYGYTF
v_call: TRBV7-2; clone_size: .; j_call: TRBJ2-1; d_call: .; cdr3_nt: TGTGCCAGCAGCCGGCAGGGTTCCATTTACAATGAGCAGTTCTTC; cdr3_aa: CASSRQGSIYNEQFF
v_call: TRBV5-1; clone_size: .; j_call: TRBJ2-5; d_call: TRBD2; cdr3_nt: TGCGCCAGCAACCCCAGCGGGGGGGACCAAGAGACCCAGTACTTC; cdr3_aa: CASNPSGGDQETQYF
v_call: TRBV5-4; clone_size: .; j_call: TRBJ2-1; d_call: TRBD1; cdr3_nt: TGTGCCAGCAGCCGTACAGGGGGCGCCTACAATGAGCAGTTCTTC; cdr3_aa: CASSRTGGAYNEQFF
v_call: TRBV19; clone_size: .; j_call: TRBJ1-6; d_call: .; cdr3_nt: TGTGCCAGTAACAGGGCACCGGAGTCACCCCTCCACTTT; cdr3_aa: CASNRAPESPLHF
v_call: TRBV6-5; clone_size: many; j_call: TRBJ1-2; d_call: .; cdr3_nt: TGTGCCAGCAGGCCCGGGACAAACTATGGCTACACCTTC; cdr3_aa: CASRPGTNYGYTF
v_call: TRBV11-2; clone_size: .; j_call: TRBJ1-2; d_call: .; cdr3_nt: TGTGCCAGCAGCTTAGAAGGCGGAAACTATGGCTACACCTTC; cdr3_aa: CASSLEGGNYGYTF
v_call: TRBV19; clone_size: .; j_call: TRBJ1-2; d_call: TRBD1; cdr3_nt: TGTGCCAGTAGTCCGACAGGGGCGAGCTATGGCTACACCTTC; cdr3_aa: CASSPTGASYGYTF
v_call: TRBV4-1; clone_size: .; j_call: TRBJ2-3; d_call: TRBD2; cdr3_nt: TGCGCCAGCAGCCAAGATGGGTTGGGACTACCGAGCACAGATACGCAGTATTTT; cdr3_aa: CASSQDGLGLPSTDTQYF
v_call: TRBV5-1; clone_size: .; j_call: TRBJ1-3; d_call: .; cdr3_nt: TGCGCCAGCAGCTTGTCAGGCTCTGGAAACACCATATATTTT; cdr3_aa: CASSLSGSGNTIYF
v_call: TRBV30; clone_size: .; j_call: TRBJ2-7; d_call: .; cdr3_nt: TGTGCCTGGAGTGTCCTCTTAGAGCAGTACTTC; cdr3_aa: CAWSVLLEQYF
v_call: TRBV5-4; clone_size: .; j_call: TRBJ2-3; d_call: TRBD2; cdr3_nt: TGTGCCAGCAGCTTAGGAGCGGGGGGATACACAGATACGCAGTATTTT; cdr3_aa: CASSLGAGGYTDTQYF
v_call: TRBV6-1; clone_size: .; j_call: TRBJ2-3; d_call: TRBD1; cdr3_nt: TGTGCCAGCAGTGAAGGGACAGGGATTAAAGATACGCAGTATTTT; cdr3_aa: CASSEGTGIKDTQYF
v_call: TRBV19; clone_size: once; j_call: TRBJ1-5; d_call: TRBD1; cdr3_nt: TGTGCCAGTAGTATTAACAGGGGTGGCAATCAGCCCCAGCATTTT; cdr3_aa: CASSINRGGNQPQHF
v_call: TRBV12-3/TRBV12-4; clone_size: many; j_call: TRBJ1-3; d_call: .; cdr3_nt: TGTGCCAGCGGGGCGGGGGGAGGAAACACCATATATTTT; cdr3_aa: CASGAGGGNTIYF
v_call: TRBV7-6; clone_size: .; j_call: TRBJ2-5; d_call: .; cdr3_nt: TGTGCCAGCAGCTTTGGGGTGGGAGTTCAAGAGACCCAGTACTTC; cdr3_aa: CASSFGVGVQETQYF
v_call: TRBV7-2; clone_size: .; j_call: TRBJ1-2; d_call: .; cdr3_nt: TGTGCCAGCAGCTTATCGCAGGGGAGCTATGGCTACACCTTC; cdr3_aa: CASSLSQGSYGYTF
v_call: TRBV2; clone_size: few; j_call: TRBJ2-5; d_call: TRBD2; cdr3_nt: TGTGCCAGCAGTGAACGCGGGGGACCCCCAGAGACCCAGTACTTC; cdr3_aa: CASSERGGPPETQYF
v_call: TRBV1; clone_size: .; j_call: TRBJ2-1; d_call: .; cdr3_nt: TGCACCAGCCCGGGACTAGCGCGGGATGAGCAGTTCTTC; cdr3_aa: CTSPGLARDEQFF
v_call: TRBV6-5; clone_size: .; j_call: TRBJ2-3; d_call: .; cdr3_nt: TGTGCCAGCAGTTTACAGGGCCCAGATACGCAGTATTTT; cdr3_aa: CASSLQGPDTQYF
v_call: TRBV6-5; clone_size: .; j_call: TRBJ2-1; d_call: .; cdr3_nt: TGTGCCAGCAGTCCGGGACTCAACTCCTACAATGAGCAGTTCTTC; cdr3_aa: CASSPGLNSYNEQFF
v_call: TRBV18; clone_size: .; j_call: TRBJ2-4; d_call: .; cdr3_nt: TGTGCCAGCTCACCAGGAGGACAGTTAAACATTCAGTACTTC; cdr3_aa: CASSPGGQLNIQYF
v_call: TRBV5-1; clone_size: .; j_call: TRBJ2-4; d_call: TRBD1; cdr3_nt: TGCGCCAGCAGCACAAACAGGGGTTCTAAAAACATTCAGTACTTC; cdr3_aa: CASSTNRGSKNIQYF
v_call: TRBV9; clone_size: .; j_call: TRBJ1-6; d_call: TRBD1; cdr3_nt: TGTGCCAGCAGCGACTGGACAGGTCCGACGAGGTCACCCCTCCACTTT; cdr3_aa: CASSDWTGPTRSPLHF
v_call: TRBV20-1; clone_size: .; j_call: TRBJ1-1; d_call: .; cdr3_nt: TGCAGTGCTTACGGGGTCACTGAAGCTTTCTTT; cdr3_aa: CSAYGVTEAFF